Below, one T cell receptor beta chain is given with its context. Its antigen remains unidentified. Nothing much larger sits one base from this clone, and base qualities are not available. CDR1 and CDR2, per the germline V gene (reference sequence), are SSHAT and FNYEAQ. The CDR3 holds 18 amino acids from the cysteine to the phenylalanine. Only the CDR3 DNA stays, 54 bases, in frame from base 1. Here V drops 1 base and J drops 2 bases, and the junction holds 7 bases not matched to any gene. The library was produced with the immunoSEQ multiplex PCR assay. For the multiplex PCR, a mixture combining 60 forward primers for TCR Vbeta segments and 13 reverse primers for TCR Jbeta segments was used. The CDR3 region of rearranged TCR beta genes was amplified from genomic DNA with a multiplex PCR assay. The Illumina HiSeq System was used to sequence the amplified TCR beta libraries as 87-base-pair reads. Under the source paper's analysis protocol: A later analysis counted some 80 million unique TCR beta chains across the 700 or so repertoires, and 10 million to 12 million of these chains were shared by at least two donors. To remove PCR and sequencing errors, raw reads were error-corrected and collapsed into unique sequences using a nearest-neighbor algorithm that merged closely related sequences. V, D and J gene segments were assigned by aligning CDR3 sequences to IMGT reference sequences. For a sequence to be retained, a match of at least six nucleotides to both a V gene segment and a J gene segment was required. Rearrangements were called productive when the CDR3 lacked stop codons and stayed in frame with V and J; all others were non-productive. Following IMGT convention, CDR3 was defined as the stretch from the second conserved V-encoded cysteine up to the conserved J-encoded phenylalanine. In an earlier analysis of roughly 610 of the donors, sequences lacking an unambiguous match to a single V gene segment were excluded. An earlier analysis of approximately 590 of the donors classified V segments as functional when productive rearrangements were above 56.7% and as segregating when the standard deviation between donors was above 5%. A statistical classification framework was developed to diagnose cytomegalovirus status using the catalog of TCR beta chain sequences. V and J gene assignment, in a later analysis, came from comparing TCR nucleotide sequences with IMGT/GENE-DB human TR gene sequences. Using the TCRdist pipeline, a later analysis assigned CDR3 sequences along with most-parsimonious VDJ recombination scenarios. In a later analysis, every TCR beta chain was defined by the combination of its CDR3 amino acid sequence and its V-gene family, and reads without a unique V-gene family were dropped. In a later analysis, approximately 640 highly shared, low-generation-probability nucleotide sequences were removed to address suspected cross-contamination and a sequencing artifact. A later analysis calculated a clonal expansion index for each public chain from normalized within-repertoire ranks of inferred template counts. In a later analysis, generation probabilities were computed with a VDJ recombination model fitted to out-of-frame rearrangements, and the resulting probabilities were checked against IGoR. In a later analysis, hypergeometric tests were used to score TCR-TCR, TCR-HLA and TCR-CMV co-occurrence, with a repertoire-size bias correction applied to TCR pairs. False discovery rates were estimated in a later analysis by permuting HLA or CMV assignments 20 times. In a later analysis, co-occurring TCRs were grouped using DBSCAN, with TCRdist sequence similarity added in when clustering inside HLA-allele-positive subsets. For co-occurrence clustering, repertoires with fewer than 30,000 or more than 120,000 public chains were excluded, along with a handful of repertoires with anomalous nucleotide sharing. TCRdb took this table from immuneACCESS and kept in-frame rearrangements with V and J called. Such tables lack part of the clones; where checked against another copy, unresolved V genes explain under half of the gap, and the rest is unexplained. Clone size and V and J calls were adopted from that table, with D and trimming inferred from the DNA. Here the sample has 100,000 to 150,000 clones; approximately 87% occur a single time. The ten largest account for about 20% of the sample.

The cohort was made up of under 800 healthy bone marrow donors. At the time of sampling, all cohort members were nominally healthy, though unrecorded immune exposures were likely present. The donor tested CMV seropositive, placing the donor among the 289 seropositive members of the cohort. A peripheral blood sample was provided by each donor, and peripheral blood mononuclear cells were used for TCR beta sequencing. Genomic DNA was extracted from the blood cell samples with the Qiagen DNeasy Blood Extraction Kit. The entry originates in a study of cytomegalovirus exposure and HLA in healthy donors (dated 2017 in TCRdb). Turning to the overall study: According to an earlier analysis of around 600 of the donors, 150 million to 200 million T cells yielded 117 million unique TCR beta sequences and 276 Gb of sequence data. Rather than drawing on any new phenotypic data, the later analysis identified candidate immune exposures from TCR beta sequences and the way those sequences occurred across donors. Alongside the repertoire data, information on donor age, sex, ethnicity and CMV serostatus was compiled. In a later analysis, previously published TCR beta repertoires from 550 to 750 donors were re-analyzed and high-resolution HLA genotyping was added so that TCR occurrence patterns could be studied. Of the approximately 400 genotyped donors, over 65% fell in the genetic ancestry cluster associated with self-reported Caucasian donors. A later genetic analysis took genome-wide SNP genotypes for about 55% of the 666 donors and used that subset as a discovery cohort. An earlier analysis of around 580 of the donors used high-throughput TCR beta sequencing to judge whether each TCR beta V gene segment behaved as functional or pseudogenic. Across around 400 genotyped donors of the cohort, an average of about 240,000 unique TCR beta nucleotide sequences per donor were sequenced, and 15% to 20% of those sequences were non-productive. Using immunosequencing, the study profiled T cell repertoires from about 620 subjects and related those repertoires to cytomegalovirus serostatus. Class I and class II HLA loci were covered by the typing at four-digit resolution. Every discovery cohort repertoire had been produced on one sequencing platform. The aim of the study was to test whether cataloging public T cell receptors could identify signatures of past pathogen exposure. An early release that covered about 600 HLA-typed donors contained approximately 300 gigabases of sequencing data and 65 million to 100 million unique TCR sequences. Four or five DR-DQ haplotypes were handled as single units for association and clustering because linkage in the cohort was strong. To predict cytomegalovirus infection status, the study brought together high-throughput TCR immunosequencing, statistical association of individual TCRs with disease status, and machine learning. Besides the first cohort of about 730 subjects, a separate validation cohort made up of over 100 different subjects was used. Typing coverage varied by locus: roughly 620-640 donors for A, B, C, DRB1 and DQB1; 522 for DQA1; over 600 for DPA1; approximately 470 for DPB1.

General study outcomes and caveats: A cluster of highly shared sequence variants was judged likely to be a technical artifact of the sequencing pipeline. When HLA alleles, especially DR and DQ, strongly co-occurred, attributing TCR associations to individual alleles was difficult. Some IMGT-functional V segments, including TRBV6-2 and TRBV6-3, could not be told apart with the 87-base-pair reads, so those segments were excluded. In an earlier analysis of 587 of the donors, most TCR beta V segments were observed in productive rearrangements about 87% or about 30% of the time, broadly matching IMGT annotations. Presence/absence analyses assumed roughly uniform sequencing depth across donors, an assumption that may not hold. The authors suggested that the approach could potentially be generalized to other disease states and immunological phenotypes. Correlated functional status among segregating V segments might be attributable to linkage disequilibrium, but an unknown experimental factor could not be ruled out. In this cohort, only TCR beta chains were sequenced, and detectable features were limited by the absence of alpha or paired-chain data. An association between a missense DCLRE1C variant and V-gene and J-gene trimming of TCR beta chains was found in a later genetic analysis and replicated in an independent cohort. Seventeen rarely observed V segments, including chromosome 9 orphons, were excluded from the earlier analysis of several hundred of the donors because counts were too low. While some public TCRs were present in many individuals, most TCR sequences turned up only very rarely across donors. In a later analysis, most CMV-associated TCR beta chains were found to appear HLA-restricted, with HLA associations seemingly driven largely by CMV exposure. Cytomegalovirus status was reported to be diagnosed by the classifier with high specificity and sensitivity in both the original and validation cohorts. In a later analysis, the rate of TCR association differed among HLA loci, with DRB1 alleles having the most associated TCRs and HLA-C alleles having the fewest. In a later analysis, HLA-associated TCR beta chains were found to be more clonally expanded and to have lower generation probabilities than equally common non-associated chains. A later analysis associated some 17,000 TCR beta sequences with specific HLA alleles at a false discovery rate of 0.05. According to a later analysis, parvovirus B19, influenza, CMV and Epstein-Barr virus appeared linked to several top co-occurrence clusters. A few of the identified cytomegalovirus-associated TCR beta chains were confirmed in vitro to be specific for cytomegalovirus antigens. A further reported finding was that TCR beta sequences accurately predicted the HLA-A and HLA-B alleles for most subjects in the first cohort. The study gave a list of about 160 TCR beta chains associated with cytomegalovirus. Because some donors lacked HLA typing at each locus, the association tests relied only on the typed subset. A later genetic analysis reported fewer N-insertions in productive TCRs among donors in an Asian-associated ancestry cluster than the roughly 690-donor mean. CMV serostatus was the only immune exposure information available for the cohort.

Material for sequencing was PBMCs. The sequence was obtained from a man in his late teens or twenties in good health and CMV-seropositive. The V gene is TRBV7-7 and the J gene is TRBJ2-5; 13 nucleotides in the junction match TRBD2. Here the CDR3 is given as CASSLEGLAGEYQETQYF. The DNA sequence is as follows: TGTGCCAGCAGCTTAGAAGGACTAGCGGGGGAATATCAAGAGACCCAGTACTTC.